The rows below give T cell receptor beta chains drawn from one sample of a study of vaccination effects on CD4 cells after COVID-19. The table came from immunoSEQ multiplex PCR; TCRdb's copy has only in-frame clones and leaves some out. Altogether just over 55,000 clones are present, around 84% being singletons, with the ten largest covering about 4.5%. Their specific antigens are unknown. Sequencing was performed on CD4+ T cells from PBMCs cultured without peptide, taken after COVID-19 vaccination. These receptors all stem from a human donor who received a COVID-19 vaccine. CDR3s include the opening cysteine and the closing phenylalanine or tryptophan. D genes are given only for firm matches. Clone sizes are given selectively: once, few, many, or a class where the clone is expanded.

clone_size	j_call	v_call	cdr3_length	d_call	cdr3_aa	cdr3_nt
-	TRBJ1-1	TRBV6-1	16	-	CASSDAGVDGNTEAFF	TGTGCCAGCAGTGATGCGGGGGTCGATGGGAACACTGAAGCTTTCTTT
once	TRBJ1-5	TRBV7-9	15	TRBD1	CASSLEGAPSEPQHF	TGTGCCAGCAGCTTAGAGGGGGCCCCGAGCGAGCCCCAGCATTTT
-	TRBJ2-7	TRBV28	14	-	CASTIDRLSYEQYF	TGTGCCAGCACTATTGACAGGCTCTCCTACGAGCAGTACTTC
once	TRBJ1-4	TRBV20-1	10	-	CSVGHEKLFF	TGCAGTGTGGGGCATGAAAAACTGTTTTTT
few	TRBJ1-1	TRBV5-1	13	TRBD1	CASSSGTGGEAFF	TGCGCCAGCAGCTCCGGGACAGGGGGCGAAGCTTTCTTT
few	TRBJ1-3	TRBV2	16	-	CASSGAVKAVGNTIYF	TGTGCCAGCAGTGGGGCGGTAAAGGCAGTTGGAAACACCATATATTTT
once	TRBJ2-5	TRBV12-2	15	-	CASRSEAGGPETQYF	TGTGCAAGTCGCTCCGAAGCGGGAGGGCCGGAGACCCAGTACTTC
-	TRBJ2-5	TRBV20-1	11	-	CSAPRQETQYF	TGCAGTGCCCCCCGACAAGAGACCCAGTACTTC
few	TRBJ2-1	TRBV6-5	14	-	CASSSRGGQGEQFF	TGTGCCAGCAGTTCCCGAGGGGGGCAGGGGGAGCAGTTCTTC
-	TRBJ2-7	TRBV5-6	15	-	CASSLDLTSSYEQYF	TGTGCCAGCAGCTTGGACTTGACAAGCTCCTACGAGCAGTACTTC
-	TRBJ1-2	TRBV30	14	-	CAWITPRTKYGYTF	TGTGCCTGGATTACCCCACGGACCAAATATGGCTACACCTTC
-	TRBJ1-2	TRBV7-2	14	-	CASSLASKGYGYTF	TGTGCCAGCAGCTTAGCCAGTAAGGGCTATGGCTACACCTTC
once	TRBJ2-5	TRBV12-3/TRBV12-4	13	TRBD2	CASRAGVGETQYF	TGTGCCAGCAGGGCGGGAGTGGGAGAGACCCAGTACTTC
-	TRBJ1-2	TRBV30	12	-	CAWSVTRQGYTF	TGTGCCTGGAGTGTAACCCGACAGGGCTACACCTTC
-	TRBJ2-7	TRBV6-6	14	TRBD2	CASSEPAGNYEQYF	TGTGCCAGCAGCGAGCCAGCGGGAAACTACGAGCAGTACTTC
-	TRBJ2-2	TRBV30	11	TRBD2	CACDRGTSSFF	TGTGCCTGCGACCGTGGGACTAGCTCGTTTTTT